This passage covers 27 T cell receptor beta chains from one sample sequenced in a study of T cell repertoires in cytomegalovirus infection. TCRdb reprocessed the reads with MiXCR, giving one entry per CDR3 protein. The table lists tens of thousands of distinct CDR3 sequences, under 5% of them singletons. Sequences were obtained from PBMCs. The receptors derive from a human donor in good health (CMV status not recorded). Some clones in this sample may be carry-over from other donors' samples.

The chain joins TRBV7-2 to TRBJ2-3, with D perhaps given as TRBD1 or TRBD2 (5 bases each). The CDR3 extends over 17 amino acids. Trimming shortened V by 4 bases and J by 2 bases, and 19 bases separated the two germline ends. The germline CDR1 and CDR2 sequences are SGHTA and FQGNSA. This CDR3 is CASSSLRDPRDTDTQYF. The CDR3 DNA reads TGTGCCAGCAGCTCGCTGAGGGACCCTAGGGACACAGATACGCAGTATTTT.

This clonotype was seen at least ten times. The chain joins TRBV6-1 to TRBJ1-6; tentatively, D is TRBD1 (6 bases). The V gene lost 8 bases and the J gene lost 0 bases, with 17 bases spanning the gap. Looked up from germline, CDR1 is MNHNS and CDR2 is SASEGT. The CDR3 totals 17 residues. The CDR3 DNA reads TGTGCCAGCGGAATTCGGGGGCGGAGCTCCTATAATTCACCCCTCCACTTT. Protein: CASGIRGRSSYNSPLHF.

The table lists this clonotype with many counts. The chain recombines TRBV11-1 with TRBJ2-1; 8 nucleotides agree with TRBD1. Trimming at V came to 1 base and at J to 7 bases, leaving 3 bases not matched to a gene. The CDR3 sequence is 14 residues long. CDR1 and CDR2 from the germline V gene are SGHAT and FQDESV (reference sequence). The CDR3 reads CASSLGTGLNEQFF. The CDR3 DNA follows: TGTGCCAGCAGCTTAGGGACAGGGTTGAATGAGCAGTTCTTC.

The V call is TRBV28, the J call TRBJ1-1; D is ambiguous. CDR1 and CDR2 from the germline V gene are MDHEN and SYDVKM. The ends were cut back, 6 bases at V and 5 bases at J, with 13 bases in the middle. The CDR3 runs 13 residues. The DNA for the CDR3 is TGTGCCAGCAGATGGCTGAGTCGTACTGAAGCTTTCTTT. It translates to CASRWLSRTEAFF.

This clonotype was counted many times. CDR3 sequence reads: CASRAGNTEAFF. CDR3 sequence (DNA): TGTGCCAGCAGAGCGGGGAACACTGAAGCTTTCTTT. V is TRBV6-2 or TRBV6-3 and J is TRBJ1-1; no reliable D call. Looked up from germline, CDR1 is MNHEY and CDR2 is SVGEGT. The CDR3 contains 12 residues. Trimming cost V 6 bases and J 1 base, with 6 bases left between them.

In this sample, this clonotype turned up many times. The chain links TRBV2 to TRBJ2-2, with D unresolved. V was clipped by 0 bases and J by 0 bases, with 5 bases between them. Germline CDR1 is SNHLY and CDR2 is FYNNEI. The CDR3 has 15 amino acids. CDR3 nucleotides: TGTGCCAGCAGTGAAGCCCGAACGAACACCGGGGAGCTGTTTTTT. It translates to CASSEARTNTGELFF.

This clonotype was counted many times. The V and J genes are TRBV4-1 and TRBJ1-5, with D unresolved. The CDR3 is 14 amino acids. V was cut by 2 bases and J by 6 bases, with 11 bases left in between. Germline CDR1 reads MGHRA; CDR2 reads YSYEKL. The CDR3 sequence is CASSQSILGQPQHF. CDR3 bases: TGCGCCAGCAGCCAATCTATTTTGGGTCAGCCCCAGCATTTT.

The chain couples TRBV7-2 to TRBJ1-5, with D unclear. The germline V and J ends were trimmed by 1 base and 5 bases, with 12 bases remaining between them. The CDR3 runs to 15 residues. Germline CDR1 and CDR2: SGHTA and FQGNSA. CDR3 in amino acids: CASSLVSGLDQPQHF. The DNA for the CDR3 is TGTGCCAGCAGCTTAGTCTCAGGCTTGGATCAGCCCCAGCATTTT.

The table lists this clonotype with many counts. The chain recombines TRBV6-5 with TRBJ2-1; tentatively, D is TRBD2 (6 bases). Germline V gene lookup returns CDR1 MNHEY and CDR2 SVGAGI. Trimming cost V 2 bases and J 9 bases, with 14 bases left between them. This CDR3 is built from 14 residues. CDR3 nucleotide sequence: TGTGCCAGCAGTTACCTTGGGGGGAGAAGTGAGCAGTTCTTC. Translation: CASSYLGGRSEQFF.

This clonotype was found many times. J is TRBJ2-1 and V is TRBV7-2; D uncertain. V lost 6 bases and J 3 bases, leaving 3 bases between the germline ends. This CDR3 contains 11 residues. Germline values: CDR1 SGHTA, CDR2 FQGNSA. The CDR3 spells CASSVYNEQFF. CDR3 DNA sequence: TGTGCCAGCAGTGTCTACAATGAGCAGTTCTTC.

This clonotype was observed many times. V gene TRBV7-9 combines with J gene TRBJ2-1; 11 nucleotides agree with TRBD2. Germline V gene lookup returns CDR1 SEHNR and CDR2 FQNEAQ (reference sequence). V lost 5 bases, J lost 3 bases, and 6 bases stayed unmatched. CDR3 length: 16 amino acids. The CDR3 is CASSPMLAGGYNEQFF. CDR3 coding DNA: TGTGCCAGCAGCCCGATGCTAGCGGGAGGCTACAATGAGCAGTTCTTC.

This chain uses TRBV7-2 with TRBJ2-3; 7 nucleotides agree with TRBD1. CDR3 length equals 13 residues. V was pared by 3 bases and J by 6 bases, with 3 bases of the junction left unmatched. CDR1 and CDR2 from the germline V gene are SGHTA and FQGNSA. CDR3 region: CASSFRQGDTQYF. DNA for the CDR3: TGTGCCAGCAGCTTCCGACAGGGTGATACGCAGTATTTT.

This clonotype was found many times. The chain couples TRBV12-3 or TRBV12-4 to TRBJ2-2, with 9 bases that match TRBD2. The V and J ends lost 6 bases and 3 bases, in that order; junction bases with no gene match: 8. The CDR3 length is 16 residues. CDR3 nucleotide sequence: TGTGCCAGCAGGGATGGAGCGGGGGGATACACCGGGGAGCTGTTTTTT. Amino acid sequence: CASRDGAGGYTGELFF.

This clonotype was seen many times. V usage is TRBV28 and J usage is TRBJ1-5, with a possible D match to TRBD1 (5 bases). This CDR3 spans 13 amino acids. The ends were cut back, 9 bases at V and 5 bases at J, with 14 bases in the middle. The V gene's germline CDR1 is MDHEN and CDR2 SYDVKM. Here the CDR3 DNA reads TGTGCCAGTAAAAAGATGGGGGATCAGCCCCAGCATTTT. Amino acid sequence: CASKKMGDQPQHF.

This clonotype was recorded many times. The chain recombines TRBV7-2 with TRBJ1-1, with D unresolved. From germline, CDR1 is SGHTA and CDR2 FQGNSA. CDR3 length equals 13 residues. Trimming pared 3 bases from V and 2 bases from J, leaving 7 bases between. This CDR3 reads CASSLVLNTEAFF. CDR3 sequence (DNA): TGTGCCAGCAGCTTGGTCCTCAACACTGAAGCTTTCTTT.

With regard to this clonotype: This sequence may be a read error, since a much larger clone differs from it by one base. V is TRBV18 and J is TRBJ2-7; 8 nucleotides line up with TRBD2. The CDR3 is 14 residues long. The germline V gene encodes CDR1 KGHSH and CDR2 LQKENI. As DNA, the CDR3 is TGTGCCAGCTCACGGACTAGCTCCACCTACGAGCGGTACTTC. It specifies CASSRTSSTYERYF.

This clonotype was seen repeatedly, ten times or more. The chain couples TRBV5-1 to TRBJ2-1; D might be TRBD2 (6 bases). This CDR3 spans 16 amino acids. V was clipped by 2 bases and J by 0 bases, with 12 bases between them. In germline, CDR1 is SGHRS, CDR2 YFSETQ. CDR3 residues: CASSFRTGSSYNEQFF. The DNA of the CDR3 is TGCGCCAGCAGCTTTCGGACCGGGAGCTCCTACAATGAGCAGTTCTTC.

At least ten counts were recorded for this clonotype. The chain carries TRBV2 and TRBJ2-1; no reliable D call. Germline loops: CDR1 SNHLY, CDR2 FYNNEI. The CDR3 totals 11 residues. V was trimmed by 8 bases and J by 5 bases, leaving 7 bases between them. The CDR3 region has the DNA TGTGCCAGCCCGATCGACAATGAGCAGTTCTTC. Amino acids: CASPIDNEQFF.

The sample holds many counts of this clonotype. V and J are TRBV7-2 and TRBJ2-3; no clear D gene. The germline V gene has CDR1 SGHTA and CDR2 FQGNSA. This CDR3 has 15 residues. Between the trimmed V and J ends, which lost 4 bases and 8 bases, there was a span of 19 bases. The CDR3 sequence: CASSSQPTNIGTQYF. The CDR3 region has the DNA TGTGCCAGCAGCTCCCAACCAACTAACATCGGTACGCAGTATTTT.

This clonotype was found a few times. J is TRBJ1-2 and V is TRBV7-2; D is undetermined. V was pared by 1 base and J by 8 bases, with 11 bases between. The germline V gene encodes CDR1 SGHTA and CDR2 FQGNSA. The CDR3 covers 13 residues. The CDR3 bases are TGTGCCAGCAGCTTAGTTGGGTGGCAAGGCTACACCTTC. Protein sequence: CASSLVGWQGYTF. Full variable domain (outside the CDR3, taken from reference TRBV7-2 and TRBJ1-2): GAGVSQSPSNKVTEKGKDVELRCDPISGHTALYWYRQSLGQGLEFLIYFQGNSAPDKSGLPSDRFSAERTGGSVSTLTIQRTQQEDSAVYLCASSLVGWQGYTFGSGTRLTVV.

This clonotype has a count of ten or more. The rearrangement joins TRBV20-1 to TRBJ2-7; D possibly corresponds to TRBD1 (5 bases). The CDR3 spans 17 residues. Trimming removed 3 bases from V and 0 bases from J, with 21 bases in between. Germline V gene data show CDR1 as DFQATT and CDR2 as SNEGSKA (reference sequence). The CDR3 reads CSASRVAGIRGSYEQYF. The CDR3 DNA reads TGCAGTGCTAGCAGGGTAGCAGGAATAAGAGGCTCCTACGAGCAGTACTTC.

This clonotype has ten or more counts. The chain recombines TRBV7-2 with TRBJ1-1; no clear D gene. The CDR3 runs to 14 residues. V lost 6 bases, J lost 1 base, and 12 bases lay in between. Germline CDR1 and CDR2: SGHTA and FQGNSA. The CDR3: CASRGEDGNTEAFF. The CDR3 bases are TGTGCCAGCAGGGGAGAGGACGGGAACACTGAAGCTTTCTTT.

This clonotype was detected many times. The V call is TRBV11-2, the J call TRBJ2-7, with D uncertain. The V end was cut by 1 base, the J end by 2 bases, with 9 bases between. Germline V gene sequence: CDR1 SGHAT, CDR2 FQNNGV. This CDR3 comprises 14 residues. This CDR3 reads CASSLGPQTYEQYV. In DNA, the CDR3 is TGTGCCAGCAGCTTAGGTCCCCAGACCTACGAGCAGTACGTC.

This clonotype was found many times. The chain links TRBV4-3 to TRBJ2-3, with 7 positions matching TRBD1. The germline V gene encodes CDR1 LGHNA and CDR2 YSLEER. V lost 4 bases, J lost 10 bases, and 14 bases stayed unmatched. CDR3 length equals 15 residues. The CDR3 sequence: CASSLRTGALDPQYF. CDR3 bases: TGCGCCAGCAGCCTAAGGACAGGTGCTTTGGATCCGCAGTATTTT.

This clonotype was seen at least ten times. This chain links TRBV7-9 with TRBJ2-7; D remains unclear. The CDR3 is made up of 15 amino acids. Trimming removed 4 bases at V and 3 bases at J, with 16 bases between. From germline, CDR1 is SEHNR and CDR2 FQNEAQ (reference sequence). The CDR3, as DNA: TGTGCCAGCAGCTCGACGACACGGACCCGCTACGAGCAGTACTTC. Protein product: CASSSTTRTRYEQYF.

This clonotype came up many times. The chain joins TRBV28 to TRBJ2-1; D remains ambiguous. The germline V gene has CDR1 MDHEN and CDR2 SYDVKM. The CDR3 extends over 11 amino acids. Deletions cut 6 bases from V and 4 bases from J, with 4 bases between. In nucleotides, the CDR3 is TGTGCCAGCAGAAATTACAATGAGCAGTTCTTC. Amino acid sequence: CASRNYNEQFF.

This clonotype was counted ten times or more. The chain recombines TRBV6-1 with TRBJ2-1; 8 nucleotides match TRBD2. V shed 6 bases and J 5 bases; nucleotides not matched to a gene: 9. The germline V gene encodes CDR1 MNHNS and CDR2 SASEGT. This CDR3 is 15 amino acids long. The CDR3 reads CASRDSGSIHNEQFF. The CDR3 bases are TGTGCCAGCAGAGACAGCGGGAGTATCCACAATGAGCAGTTCTTC.